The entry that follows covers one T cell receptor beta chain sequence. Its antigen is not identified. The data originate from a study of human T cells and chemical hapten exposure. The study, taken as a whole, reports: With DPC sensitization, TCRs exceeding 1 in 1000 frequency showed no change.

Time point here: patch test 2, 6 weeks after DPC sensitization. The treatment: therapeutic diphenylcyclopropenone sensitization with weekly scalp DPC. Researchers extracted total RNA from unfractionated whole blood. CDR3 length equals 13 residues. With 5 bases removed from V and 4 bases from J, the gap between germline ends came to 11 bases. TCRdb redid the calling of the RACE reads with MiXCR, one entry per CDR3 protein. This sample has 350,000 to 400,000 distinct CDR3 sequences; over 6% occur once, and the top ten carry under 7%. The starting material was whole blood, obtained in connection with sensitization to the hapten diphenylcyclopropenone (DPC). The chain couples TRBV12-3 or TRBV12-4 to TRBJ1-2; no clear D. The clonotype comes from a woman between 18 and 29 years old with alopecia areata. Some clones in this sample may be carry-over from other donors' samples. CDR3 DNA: TGTGCCAGCAGTCCTATGGTAGTCTATGGCTACACCTTC. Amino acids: CASSPMVVYGYTF.